The 20 T cell receptor beta chains reported below all come from one sample, sequenced in a study of graft-versus-host responses after intestinal transplantation. Only in-frame clones appear in the TCRdb table, and some are missing; sequencing was by immunoSEQ multiplex PCR. The sample yields some 8,000 clones, about 31% seen once. The starting material was alloreactive CD4+ T cells from a mixed lymphocyte reaction culture, obtained before intestinal transplant. Subset defined: CFSE-low proliferating T cells sorted from roughly 6-day pre-transplant mixed lymphocyte reaction (GvH or HvG direction). These receptors came from a human patient who received an intestinal transplant.

This clone was seen a handful of times. V and J are TRBV28 and TRBJ2-1; tentatively, D is TRBD2 (5 bases). The V gene's germline CDR1 is MDHEN and CDR2 SYDVKM. Trimming removed 4 bases from V and 6 bases from J, with 10 bases in between. The CDR3 totals 13 residues. Here the CDR3 DNA reads TGTGCCAGCAGTTCCGGGATTGGCAATGAGCAGTTCTTC. Translating gives CASSSGIGNEQFF.

This clone is a singleton in its sample. CDR3 loop: CASSRTSGGNSYEQYF. The CDR3, as DNA: TGCGCCAGCAGCCGAACTAGCGGGGGGAACTCCTACGAGCAGTACTTC. The chain joins TRBV4-1 to TRBJ2-7; 12 nucleotides line up with TRBD2. CDR3 length: 16 residues. V trimming: 4 bases; J trimming: 0 bases; junction bases outside the gene matches: 4. Germline V CDR1 and CDR2: MGHRA, YSYEKL.

This clone was counted only a few times. The chain carries TRBV6-1 and TRBJ2-7; 8 nucleotides match TRBD1. V was clipped by 11 bases and J by 2 bases; unmatched bases: 8. Germline loops: CDR1 MNHNS, CDR2 SASEGT. The CDR3 covers 13 residues. The CDR3 loop reads CAVRDRLPYEQYF. The CDR3 nucleotides are TGTGCCGTACGGGACAGGTTACCCTACGAGCAGTACTTC.

This rearrangement joins TRBV11-2 to TRBJ1-4; no reliable D call. Trimming took off 5 bases at V and 7 bases at J, with 11 bases between the two ends. CDR1 is SGHAT and CDR2 is FQNNGV in the germline V gene. The CDR3 spans 13 residues. CDR3 loop: CASSRSWSEKLFF. The DNA for the CDR3 is TGTGCCAGCAGCCGGAGTTGGAGTGAAAAACTGTTTTTT.

In this sample, this clone turned up a few times. The chain couples TRBV28 to TRBJ2-1, with 10 bases lining up with TRBD1. The CDR3 loop spans 18 amino acids. The germline V gene has CDR1 MDHEN and CDR2 SYDVKM. The J segment lost 8 bases and the V segment lost 3 bases, leaving 16 bases of the junction unmatched. CDR3 nucleotide sequence: TGTGCCAGCAGTTTTAGTATAGGGACAGGGGCAATCATCGATGAGCAGTTCTTC. Residues: CASSFSIGTGAIIDEQFF.

The genes are TRBV7-9 and TRBJ2-3; 14 bases map to TRBD2. Germline CDR1 is SEHNR and CDR2 is FQNEAQ (reference sequence). The CDR3 covers 15 residues. Trimming took 3 bases from V and 5 from J; bases not matched to a gene: 1. This CDR3 reads CASSFGLAGGDTQYF. The CDR3 DNA is TGTGCCAGCAGCTTTGGACTAGCGGGGGGAGATACGCAGTATTTT.

J is TRBJ2-1 and V is TRBV11-2, with TRBD2 matching over 7 bases. V trimming: 6 bases; J trimming: 0 bases; junction bases outside the gene matches: 11. The germline gives CDR1 SGHAT, CDR2 FQNNGV. The CDR3 has 17 amino acids. The CDR3 reads CASSPFSGARSYNEQFF. Written as DNA, the CDR3 is TGTGCCAGCAGTCCCTTCAGCGGGGCCCGCTCCTACAATGAGCAGTTCTTC.

This clone was counted only a few times. V and J are TRBV5-1 and TRBJ1-1; 7 bases line up with TRBD1. This CDR3 comprises 14 residues. The V segment lost 3 bases and the J segment 3 bases; nucleotides outside the gene matches: 5. Germline CDR1 SGHRS, CDR2 YFSETQ. CDR3 DNA sequence: TGCGCCAGCAGCTACAGGGGCGAGGACACTGAAGCTTTCTTT. It is translated as CASSYRGEDTEAFF.

As DNA, the CDR3 is TGTGCCAGCTCACCAAGGGGGCAGGATGGCTACACCTTC. This translates into CASSPRGQDGYTF. The J gene is TRBJ1-2, the V gene TRBV18; 7 nucleotides align to TRBD1. The V and J ends lost 2 bases and 6 bases, in that order; junction bases with no gene match: 3. The CDR3 loop spans 13 amino acids. Germline loops: CDR1 KGHSH, CDR2 LQKENI.

This chain joins TRBV19 and TRBJ2-7; TRBD2 aligns across 8 bases. V gave up 3 bases and J gave up 0 bases; unmatched junction bases: 7. The CDR3 is made up of 16 amino acids. Germline CDR1 and CDR2: LNHDA and SQIVND (reference sequence). CDR3 coding DNA: TGTGCCAGTAGTATGCGGGAGGCTACCGTCTCCTACGAGCAGTACTTC. It is translated as CASSMREATVSYEQYF.

The chain employs TRBV2 and TRBJ2-7, with 9 bases identical to TRBD1. The V segment lost 5 bases and the J segment 6 bases; nucleotides outside the gene matches: 8. Per germline, CDR1 SNHLY and CDR2 FYNNEI. The CDR3 consists of 14 residues. CDR3 sequence reads: CASSSRTGASEQYF. Written as DNA, the CDR3 is TGTGCCAGCAGTAGCAGGACAGGGGCGTCCGAGCAGTACTTC.

The chain uses TRBV10-3 and TRBJ2-5; TRBD2 matches 9 bases. In germline, CDR1 is ENHRY, CDR2 SYGVKD. The V and J ends lost 4 bases and 11 bases, in that order; junction bases with no gene match: 11. The CDR3 runs 14 residues. The CDR3 nucleotides are TGTGCCATCAGTGCCGCGGGAGGGGAGAGGGAGCAGTACTTC. Translated, it gives CAISAAGGEREQYF.

V is TRBV5-1 and J is TRBJ2-3; D may be TRBD2 (5 bases). Between the trimmed V and J ends, which lost 4 bases and 1 base, there was a span of 13 bases. CDR3 length: 15 residues. The V gene's germline CDR1 is SGHRS and CDR2 YFSETQ. CDR3 sequence: CASSQSLGRTDTQYF. In DNA form, the CDR3 reads TGCGCCAGCAGCCAATCACTAGGACGCACAGATACGCAGTATTTT.

The J gene is TRBJ2-1, the V gene TRBV5-1; TRBD1 matches 7 bases. Germline values: CDR1 SGHRS, CDR2 YFSETQ. This CDR3 has 16 amino acids. J was trimmed by 6 bases and V by 4 bases; bases with no gene match: 13. CDR3: CASSLGTGAGTNEQFF. The CDR3 DNA reads as TGCGCCAGCAGCCTTGGAACAGGGGCAGGCACCAATGAGCAGTTCTTC. Full variable domain (remainder filled in from reference TRBV5-1 and TRBJ2-1): KAGVTQTPRYLIKTRGQQVTLSCSPISGHRSVSWYQQTPGQGLQFLFEYFSETQRNKGNFPGRFSGRQFSNSRSEMNVSTLELGDSALYLCASSLGTGAGTNEQFFGPGTRLTVL.

V gene TRBV2 combines with J gene TRBJ1-1, with D possibly TRBD1 on 6 matching bases. V lost 7 bases to trimming and J lost 5 bases, with 17 bases between them. This CDR3 contains 14 residues. CDR1 is SNHLY, CDR2 FYNNEI, per germline. This CDR3 reads CASTLQGIGTEAFF. For the CDR3, the DNA is TGTGCCAGCACCCTACAGGGAATCGGAACTGAAGCTTTCTTT.

This clone ranks as medium-sized. V usage is TRBV5-5 and J usage is TRBJ2-7, with 11 bases lining up with TRBD2. The J segment lost 0 bases and the V segment lost 5 bases, leaving 7 bases of the junction unmatched. From germline, CDR1 is SGHKS and CDR2 YYEKEE (reference sequence). The CDR3 length is 16 residues. The CDR3 loop is CASSSTSGALSYEQYF. CDR3 DNA: TGTGCCAGCAGTTCGACTAGCGGGGCCCTCTCCTACGAGCAGTACTTC.

This clone is medium-sized (0.01 to 0.1%). CDR3 bases: TGTGCCAGTAGCGACTGGACAGGCTCTGGGGCCAACGTCCTGACTTTC. This gives the protein CASSDWTGSGANVLTF. The V and J genes are TRBV19 and TRBJ2-6; 7 bases fit TRBD1. Trimming cost V 6 bases and J 0 bases; bases outside gene matches: 5. Per the germline V gene, CDR1 is LNHDA and CDR2 is SQIVND (reference sequence). The CDR3 runs to 16 residues. Variable domain in full (rest from reference TRBV19 and TRBJ2-6): DGGITQSPKYLFRKEGQNVTLSCEQNLNHDAMYWYRQDPGQGLRLIYYSQIVNDFQKGDIAEGYSVSREKKESFPLTVTSAQKNPTAFYLCASSDWTGSGANVLTFGAGSRLTVL.

This sequence joins TRBV28 and TRBJ1-5; 7 nucleotides align to TRBD1. V dropped 6 bases and J dropped 3; count of bases not matched to a gene: 14. Germline CDR1 reads MDHEN; CDR2 reads SYDVKM. This CDR3 is 17 amino acids long. For the CDR3, the DNA is TGTGCCAGCAGCGTCGAAAATCGGGGACAGACCAATCAGCCCCAGCATTTT. This gives the protein CASSVENRGQTNQPQHF.

This rearrangement joins TRBV6-9 to TRBJ2-1; no definite D call. CDR1 and CDR2 from the germline V gene are MNHGY and SVAAGI. V lost 5 bases and J lost 10, with 9 bases in between. The CDR3 totals 11 residues. The DNA of the CDR3 is TGTGCCAGCAGTAGACACACGGAGCAGTTCTTC. Its translation is CASSRHTEQFF.

The CDR3: CASSLDVQVSYEQYF. The CDR3 bases are TGTGCCAGCAGCTTAGATGTGCAGGTCTCCTACGAGCAGTACTTC. This chain links TRBV11-2 with TRBJ2-7; D ambiguous. The CDR3 has 15 amino acids. V was cut by 0 bases and J by 0 bases, with 9 bases left in between. CDR1 and CDR2 (germline): SGHAT, FQNNGV.